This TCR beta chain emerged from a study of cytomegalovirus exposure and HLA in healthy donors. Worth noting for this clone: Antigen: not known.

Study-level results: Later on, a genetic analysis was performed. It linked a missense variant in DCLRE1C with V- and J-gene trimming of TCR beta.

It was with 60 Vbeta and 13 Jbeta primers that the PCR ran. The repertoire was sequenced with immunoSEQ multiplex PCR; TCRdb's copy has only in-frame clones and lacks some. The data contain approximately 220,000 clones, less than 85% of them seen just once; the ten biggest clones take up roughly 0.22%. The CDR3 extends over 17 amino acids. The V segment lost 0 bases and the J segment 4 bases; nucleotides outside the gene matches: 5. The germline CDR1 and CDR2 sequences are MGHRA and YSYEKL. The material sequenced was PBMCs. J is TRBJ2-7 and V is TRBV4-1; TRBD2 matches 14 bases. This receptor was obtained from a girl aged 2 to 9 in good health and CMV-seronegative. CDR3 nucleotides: TGCGCCAGCAGCCAAGAGGGACTAGCGGGAGTTCAGTACGAGCAGTACTTC. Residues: CASSQEGLAGVQYEQYF.